This TCR beta chain is from a study of T cells in localized non-small cell lung cancer. General study findings and limits: Median approximately 58 top-100 tumor clones were shared with paired adjacent lung. The highest T cell clonality was in uninvolved adjacent lung, above tumor. Sequencing was limited to one tumor region, leaving the possibility of heterogeneity open. Longer overall survival was associated with a higher density of T cells in the blood.

Profiling relied on immunoSEQ multiplex PCR, and the TCRdb table lists in-frame clones only, not all of them. The repertoire holds 50,000 to 60,000 clones, with 60% to 85% as singletons. Note on this clone: Antigen specificity is unknown.

From germline, CDR1 is MNHNY and CDR2 SVGAGI (reference sequence). The CDR3 runs 14 residues. The trim removed 5 bases at V and 5 bases at J, leaving 5 bases unmatched. Sequencing was performed on PBMCs, taken before any cancer treatment. The origin of this receptor is a woman aged 40 to 75 with stage II lung adenocarcinoma. The rearrangement uses TRBV6-6 and TRBJ1-1, with 10 bases aligning to TRBD1. CDR3 region: CASSRQGAKTEAFF. CDR3 DNA sequence: TGTGCCAGCAGTCGACAGGGGGCGAAGACTGAAGCTTTCTTT.